What follows is one T cell receptor beta chain and its context. Data came from immunoSEQ multiplex PCR; TCRdb stores just in-frame clones and leaves some out. The sample yields some 300,000 clones, 70% to 80% seen once. This specimen comes from a study of cytotoxic CD8 clonotypes in ibrutinib-treated CLL. This CDR3 spans 14 amino acids. Looked up from germline, CDR1 is SQVTM and CDR2 is ANQGSEA. V was trimmed by 7 bases and J by 0 bases, leaving 14 bases between them. This specimen was PBMCs, taken before ibrutinib treatment. This clonotype originated in a human donor with chronic lymphocytic leukemia. The gene calls are TRBV29-1 and TRBJ2-3, with a tentative D call TRBD2 (6 bases). CDR3 protein: CSETGSGSTDTQYF. CDR3 coding DNA: TGCAGCGAAACCGGGAGCGGGAGCACAGATACGCAGTATTTT.